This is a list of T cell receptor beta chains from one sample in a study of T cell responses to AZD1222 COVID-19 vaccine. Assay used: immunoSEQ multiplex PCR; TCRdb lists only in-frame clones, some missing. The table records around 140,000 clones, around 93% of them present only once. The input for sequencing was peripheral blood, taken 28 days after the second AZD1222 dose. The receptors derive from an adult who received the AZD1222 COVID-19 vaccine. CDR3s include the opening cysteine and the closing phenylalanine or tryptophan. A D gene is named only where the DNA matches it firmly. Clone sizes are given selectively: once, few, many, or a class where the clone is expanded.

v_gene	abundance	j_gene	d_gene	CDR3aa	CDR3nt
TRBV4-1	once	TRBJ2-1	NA	CASSHEVAAFSYNEQFF	TGCGCCAGCAGCCACGAAGTAGCGGCCTTCTCCTACAATGAGCAGTTCTTC
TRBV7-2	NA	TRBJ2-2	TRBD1	CASSFRERTGTGELFF	TGTGCCAGCAGCTTCCGTGAGCGGACAGGTACCGGGGAGCTGTTTTTT
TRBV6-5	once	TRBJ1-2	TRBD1	CASSYRPNRGSYGYTF	TGTGCCAGCAGTTACCGCCCAAACAGGGGCAGCTATGGCTACACCTTC
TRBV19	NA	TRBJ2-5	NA	CASSPTMIQETQYF	TGTGCCAGTAGTCCAACCATGATACAAGAGACCCAGTACTTC
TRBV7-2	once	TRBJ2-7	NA	CASSLTPGLPYEQYF	TGTGCCAGCAGCCTGACCCCGGGACTCCCGTACGAGCAGTACTTC
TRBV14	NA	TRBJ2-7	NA	CASSPGTTARLQYF	TGTGCCAGCAGCCCCGGAACGACAGCTCGACTACAGTACTTC
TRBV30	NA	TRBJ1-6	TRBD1	CAWRGQGCASPLHF	TGTGCCTGGAGGGGACAGGGTTGCGCGTCGCCCCTCCACTTT
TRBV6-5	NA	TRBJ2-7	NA	CASSRGPSRGEQYF	TGTGCCAGCAGTAGGGGACCATCCAGGGGCGAGCAGTACTTC
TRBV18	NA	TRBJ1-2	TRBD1	CASSPPGRAGGSGYTF	TGTGCCAGCTCACCACCGGGCCGAGCAGGGGGTAGTGGCTACACCTTC
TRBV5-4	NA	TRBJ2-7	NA	CASSLHRVHEQYF	TGTGCCAGCAGCTTGCATCGCGTGCACGAGCAGTACTTC
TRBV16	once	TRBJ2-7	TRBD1	CASSQDRGLYEQYF	TGTGCCAGCAGCCAGGACAGGGGGCTTTACGAGCAGTACTTC
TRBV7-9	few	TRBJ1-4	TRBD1	CASSFYWAGQYNEKLFF	TGTGCCAGCAGCTTTTATTGGGCGGGACAGTATAATGAAAAACTGTTTTTT
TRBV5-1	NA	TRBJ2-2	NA	CASSPRGGSTGELFF	TGCGCCAGCAGCCCACGGGGTGGTTCCACCGGGGAGCTGTTTTTT
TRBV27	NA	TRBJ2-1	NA	CASSLQVHYNNEQFF	TGTGCCAGCAGTTTACAGGTGCACTATAACAATGAGCAGTTCTTC
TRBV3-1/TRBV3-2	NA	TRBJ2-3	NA	CASSQAEGAGQYF	TGTGCCAGCAGCCAAGCTGAAGGGGCAGGGCAGTATTTT
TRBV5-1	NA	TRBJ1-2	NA	CASSGDYYGYTF	TGCGCCAGCAGTGGGGATTACTATGGCTACACCTTC
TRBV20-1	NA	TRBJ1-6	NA	CSTGTVPPHF	TGCAGTACGGGAACGGTCCCTCCACACTTT
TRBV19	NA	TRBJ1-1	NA	CASSSMMGDTEAFF	TGTGCCAGTAGCTCAATGATGGGGGACACTGAAGCTTTCTTT
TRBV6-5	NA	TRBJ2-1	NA	CASRTGPNEQFF	TGTGCCAGCAGAACAGGGCCGAATGAGCAGTTCTTC
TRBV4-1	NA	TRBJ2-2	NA	CASSQGLIESPGELFF	TGCGCCAGCAGCCAAGGCCTAATCGAAAGTCCGGGGGAGCTGTTTTTT
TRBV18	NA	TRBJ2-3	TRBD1	CASSPQAGTTGAITDTQYF	TGTGCCAGCTCACCACAGGCGGGTACGACAGGGGCCATCACAGATACGCAGTATTTT